This T cell receptor beta chain was captured by sequencing in a study of post-analysis software for immune sequencing data. CDR1 is SEHNR, CDR2 FQNEAQ, per germline (reference sequence). J was trimmed by 2 bases and V by 0 bases; bases with no gene match: 9. This CDR3 is 18 amino acids long. General observations from the study: Included in a set of roughly 5 TRBV segments more frequent in patients than controls were TRBV5-6, TRBV5-1 and TRBV20-1. Controls had significantly higher normalized Chao1 diversity than multiple sclerosis patients. Same-batch samples co-clustered strongly by F measure.

cDNA libraries of TCR beta carried unique molecular identifiers. TCRdb recomputed calls from the PCR reads with MiXCR, one row per CDR3 protein. The sample records 650,000 to 850,000 distinct CDR3 sequences, 46% being singletons. In regard to this clonotype: What it binds is not known.

This rearrangement joins TRBV7-9 to TRBJ2-1; 8 positions agree with TRBD2. The sequencing input was blood. This receptor was identified in a girl between 5 and 17 years old with multiple sclerosis. In DNA, the CDR3 is TGTGCCAGCAGCTTAGCGCGTTTGGCGGGAGGAGCCTACAATGAGCAGTTCTTC. Its translation is CASSLARLAGGAYNEQFF.